The TCR beta chain under discussion was sequenced for a study of OX40 agonist ivuxolimab in advanced cancers. Generated by immunoSEQ multiplex PCR, the TCRdb table keeps only in-frame clones and is missing some. The sample carries approximately 32,000 clones, roughly 84% recorded once. The material was CD4+ or CD8+ T cells sorted from blood, obtained in a trial of the OX40 agonist ivuxolimab. The receptor comes from an adult with an advanced solid tumor such as melanoma, head and neck, liver or kidney cancer.

The CDR3 nucleotides are TGTGCCACCAGCAGAGATAGAGGGGGCAACTACGAGCAGTACTTC. Translated, it gives CATSRDRGGNYEQYF. This chain connects TRBV15 to TRBJ2-5, with TRBD1 matching 7 bases. TRBJ2-7 matches the DNA end more closely, so the J call is doubtful. The CDR3 consists of 15 residues. The germline gives CDR1 LNHNV, CDR2 YYDKDF (reference sequence).